This TCR beta chain was sequenced during a study of glioma-infiltrating T cells. The J segment lost 11 bases and the V segment lost 5 bases, leaving 24 bases of the junction unmatched. The germline CDR1 and CDR2 sequences are SGHNT and YYREEE (reference sequence). The CDR3 spans 18 residues. A word on this clonotype: Antigen specificity is unknown.

Study conclusions and caveats: Above-expected tissue-blood divergence occurred in all gliomas, most in low-grade ones.

TCR alpha and beta CDR3 regions were amplified from RNA using iRepertoire nested multiplex PCR. TCRdb processed the multiplex PCR reads anew with MiXCR; each CDR3 protein has one entry. This sample yields some 110,000 distinct CDR3 sequences, of which more than 20% are seen a single time; roughly 15% belongs to the top ten. The receptor comes from a human donor with low-grade glioma or glioblastoma, undergoing nonglioma brain surgery, or in good health (not recorded which). The chain employs TRBV5-4 and TRBJ2-3; TRBD2 matches 9 bases. Sequencing was done on a sample of glioma tissue, nonneoplastic brain tissue, or PBMCs (not recorded which). CDR3 DNA sequence: TGTGCCAGCAGTTCGCCGGGGGGTAGCGGGAGACATTACGTACTGCAGTATTTT. Translating gives CASSSPGGSGRHYVLQYF.